This T cell receptor (beta chain) was sequenced in a study of blood T cell repertoires in COVID-19. Study details: The United States, Italy and Spain were the sources of the acute and convalescent COVID-19 samples. From T cells, B-cell-depleted T cells, or PBMCs came the material, which was cDNA or gDNA.

There are 13 residues in the CDR3. Trimming pared 5 bases from V and 8 bases from J, leaving 18 bases between. Germline CDR1 reads SQVTM; CDR2 reads ANQGSEA. Study processing details: From reference gene primer amplification, estimates of nucleated cell counts were derived. Generated by immunoSEQ multiplex PCR, the TCRdb table keeps only in-frame clones and is missing some. V and J calls and clone size are those listed in that table; D and trimming were worked out from the DNA. Of a few hundred thousand clones in the sample, 70% to 90% were seen once. The chain recombines TRBV29-1 with TRBJ1-2; perhaps TRBD1 as D (6 bases). This receptor was taken from a man in his late teens or twenties with active or convalescent COVID-19. Input material: peripheral blood. The CDR3 here is CSVTGNTVRGYTF. CDR3 bases: TGCAGCGTTACAGGGAATACTGTTCGGGGCTACACCTTC.